Below, one TCR beta chain is given with its context. Per the study methods: By means of reference gene primer amplification, nucleated cell counts were estimated. The method was immunoSEQ multiplex PCR; TCRdb's version includes in-frame clones alone and lacks a portion of them. For V, J and clone size, that table is used; D and trimming come from the DNA. The data contain 85,000 to 95,000 clones, 72% of them seen just once; the ten biggest clones take up approximately 15%. The sample comes from a study of blood T cell repertoires in COVID-19. About the study: The origin of the acute and convalescent COVID-19 samples was the United States, Italy and Spain. Sample material is recorded as cDNA or gDNA derived from T cells, B-cell-depleted T cells, or PBMCs.

Germline CDR1 ENHRY, CDR2 SYGVKD. The length of the CDR3 is 11 residues. The V and J ends lost 0 bases and 8 bases respectively, with 4 bases between them. The sequenced material came from peripheral blood. This chain connects TRBV10-3 to TRBJ1-1; D unclear. The source is a woman aged 80 or over with acute or convalescent COVID-19. The CDR3 is CAISESREAFF. CDR3 sequence (DNA): TGTGCCATCAGTGAGTCCCGGGAAGCTTTCTTT.